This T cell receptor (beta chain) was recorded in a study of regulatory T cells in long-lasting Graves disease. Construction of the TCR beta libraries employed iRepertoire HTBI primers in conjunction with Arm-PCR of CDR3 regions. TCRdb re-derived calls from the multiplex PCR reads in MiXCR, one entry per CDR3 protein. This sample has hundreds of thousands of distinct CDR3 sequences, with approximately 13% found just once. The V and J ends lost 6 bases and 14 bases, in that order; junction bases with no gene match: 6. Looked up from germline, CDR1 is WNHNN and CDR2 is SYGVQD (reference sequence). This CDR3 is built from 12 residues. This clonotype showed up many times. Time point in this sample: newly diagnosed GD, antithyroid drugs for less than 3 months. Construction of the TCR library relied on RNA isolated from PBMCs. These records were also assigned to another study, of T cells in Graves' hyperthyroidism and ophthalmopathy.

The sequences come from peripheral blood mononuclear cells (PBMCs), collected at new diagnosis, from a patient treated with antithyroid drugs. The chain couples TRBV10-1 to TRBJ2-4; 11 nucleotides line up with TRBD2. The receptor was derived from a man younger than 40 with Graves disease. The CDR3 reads CASRKGLAVKYF. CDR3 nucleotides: TGCGCCAGCAGGAAGGGACTAGCGGTGAAGTACTTC.